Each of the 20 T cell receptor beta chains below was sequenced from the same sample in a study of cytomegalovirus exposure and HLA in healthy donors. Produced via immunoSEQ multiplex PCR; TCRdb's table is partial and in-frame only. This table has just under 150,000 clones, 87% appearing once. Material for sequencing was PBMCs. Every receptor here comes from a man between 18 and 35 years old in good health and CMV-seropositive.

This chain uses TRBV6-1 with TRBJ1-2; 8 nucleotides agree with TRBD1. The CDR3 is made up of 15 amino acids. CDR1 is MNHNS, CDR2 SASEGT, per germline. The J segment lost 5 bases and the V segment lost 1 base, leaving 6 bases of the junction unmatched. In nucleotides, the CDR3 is TGTGCCAGCAGTGAAGGGGCAGGGGGCTTTTATGGCTACACCTTC. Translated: CASSEGAGGFYGYTF.

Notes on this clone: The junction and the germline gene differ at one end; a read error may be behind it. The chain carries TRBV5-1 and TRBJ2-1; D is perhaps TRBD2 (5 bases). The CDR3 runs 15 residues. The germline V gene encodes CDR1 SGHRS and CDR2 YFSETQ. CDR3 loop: CASRLDLSSYNEQFF. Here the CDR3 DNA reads TGCGCCAGCAGGTTGGACTTGAGCTCCTACAATGAGCAGTTCTTC.

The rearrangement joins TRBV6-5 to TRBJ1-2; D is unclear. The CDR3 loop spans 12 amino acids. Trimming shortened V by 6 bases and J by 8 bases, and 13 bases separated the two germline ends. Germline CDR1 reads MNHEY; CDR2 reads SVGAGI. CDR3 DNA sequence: TGTGCCAGCAGGGAGATTATCGGCGGCTACACCTTC. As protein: CASREIIGGYTF.

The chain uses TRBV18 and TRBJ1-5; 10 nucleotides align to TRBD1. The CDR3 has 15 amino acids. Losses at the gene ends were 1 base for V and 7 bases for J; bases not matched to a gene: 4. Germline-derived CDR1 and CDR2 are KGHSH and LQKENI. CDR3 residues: CASSPLGQGKQPQHF. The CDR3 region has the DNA TGTGCCAGCTCACCACTGGGACAGGGGAAACAGCCCCAGCATTTT. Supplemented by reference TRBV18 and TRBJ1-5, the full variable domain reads NAGVMQNPRHLVRRRGQEARLRCSPMKGHSHVYWYRQLPEEGLKFMVYLQKENIIDESGMPKERFSAEFPKEGPSILRIQQVVRGDSAAYFCASSPLGQGKQPQHFGDGTRLSIL.

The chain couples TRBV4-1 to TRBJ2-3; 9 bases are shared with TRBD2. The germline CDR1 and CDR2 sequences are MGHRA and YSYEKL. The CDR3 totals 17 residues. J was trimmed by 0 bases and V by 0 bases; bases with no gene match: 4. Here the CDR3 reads CASSQDLAGLSTDTQYF. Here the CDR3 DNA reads TGCGCCAGCAGCCAAGATCTAGCGGGACTTAGCACAGATACGCAGTATTTT.

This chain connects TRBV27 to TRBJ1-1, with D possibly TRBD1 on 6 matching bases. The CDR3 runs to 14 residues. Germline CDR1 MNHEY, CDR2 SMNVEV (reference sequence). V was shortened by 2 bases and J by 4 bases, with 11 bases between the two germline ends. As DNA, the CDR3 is TGTGCCAGCAGTTTAAAACAGGGATCCACTGAAGCTTTCTTT. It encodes CASSLKQGSTEAFF.

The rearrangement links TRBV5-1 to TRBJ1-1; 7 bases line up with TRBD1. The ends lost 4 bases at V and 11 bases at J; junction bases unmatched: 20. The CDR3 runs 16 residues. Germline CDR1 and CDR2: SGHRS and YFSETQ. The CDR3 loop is CASSPDDLQGTGIAFF. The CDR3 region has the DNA TGCGCCAGCAGCCCGGACGATTTACAGGGGACGGGTATTGCTTTCTTT.

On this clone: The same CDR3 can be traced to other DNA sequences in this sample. The CDR3 is CSGRTGNEQYF. In DNA, the CDR3 is TGCAGCGGAAGGACAGGGAACGAGCAGTACTTC. The rearrangement links TRBV29-1 to TRBJ2-7; 8 nucleotides line up with TRBD1. J was trimmed by 5 bases and V by 7 bases; bases with no gene match: 4. CDR1 and CDR2 (germline): SQVTM, ANQGSEA. The CDR3 extends over 11 amino acids.

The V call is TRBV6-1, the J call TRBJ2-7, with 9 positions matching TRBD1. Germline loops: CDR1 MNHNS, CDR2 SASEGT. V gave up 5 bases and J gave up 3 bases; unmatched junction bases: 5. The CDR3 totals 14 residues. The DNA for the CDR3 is TGTGCCAGCAGTACCGGGACAGGGAACTACGAGCAGTACTTC. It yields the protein CASSTGTGNYEQYF.

As DNA, the CDR3 is TGTGCCAGCAGTGATCGAGGCTACGAGCAGTACTTC. Protein product: CASSDRGYEQYF. V usage is TRBV25-1 and J usage is TRBJ2-7; D unclear. V lost 3 bases, J lost 3 bases, and 6 bases lay in between. The CDR3 is 12 residues long. Germline lookup yields CDR1 MGHDK and CDR2 SYGVNS.

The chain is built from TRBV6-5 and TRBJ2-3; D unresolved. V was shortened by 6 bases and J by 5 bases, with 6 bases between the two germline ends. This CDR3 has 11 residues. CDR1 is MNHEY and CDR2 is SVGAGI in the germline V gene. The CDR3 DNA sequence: TGTGCCAGCAGCATCAAAGATACGCAGTATTTT. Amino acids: CASSIKDTQYF.

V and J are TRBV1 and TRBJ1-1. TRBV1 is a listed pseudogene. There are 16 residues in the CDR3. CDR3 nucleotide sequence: TGCACCAGCAGCCCATCGGTGGGAGTCCTGAACACTGAAGCTTTCTTT. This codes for CTSSPSVGVLNTEAFF.

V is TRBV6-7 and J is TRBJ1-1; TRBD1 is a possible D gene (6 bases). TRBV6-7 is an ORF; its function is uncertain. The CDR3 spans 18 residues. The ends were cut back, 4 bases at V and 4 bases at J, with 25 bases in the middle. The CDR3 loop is CASSSPRGQSRWGTEAFF. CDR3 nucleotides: TGTGCCAGCAGTTCACCCCGTGGACAGTCCAGATGGGGCACTGAAGCTTTCTTT.

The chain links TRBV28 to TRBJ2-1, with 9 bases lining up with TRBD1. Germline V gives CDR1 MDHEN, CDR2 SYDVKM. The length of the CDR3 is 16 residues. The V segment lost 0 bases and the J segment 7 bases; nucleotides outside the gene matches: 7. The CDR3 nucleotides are TGTGCCAGCAGTTTATGGGGGGACAGGGCAAAAAATGAGCAGTTCTTC. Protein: CASSLWGDRAKNEQFF.

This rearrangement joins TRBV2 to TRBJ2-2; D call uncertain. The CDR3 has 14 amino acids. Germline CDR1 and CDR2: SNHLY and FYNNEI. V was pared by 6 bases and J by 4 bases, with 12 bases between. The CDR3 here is CASSGFRGTGELFF. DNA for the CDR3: TGTGCCAGCAGCGGCTTTCGAGGCACCGGGGAGCTGTTTTTT.

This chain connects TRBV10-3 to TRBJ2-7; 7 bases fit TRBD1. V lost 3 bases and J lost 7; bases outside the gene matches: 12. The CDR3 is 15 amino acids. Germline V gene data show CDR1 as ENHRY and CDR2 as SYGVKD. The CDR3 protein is CAISDPTGSTREQYF. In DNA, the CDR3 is TGTGCCATCAGTGACCCGACAGGGTCTACGAGGGAGCAGTACTTC.

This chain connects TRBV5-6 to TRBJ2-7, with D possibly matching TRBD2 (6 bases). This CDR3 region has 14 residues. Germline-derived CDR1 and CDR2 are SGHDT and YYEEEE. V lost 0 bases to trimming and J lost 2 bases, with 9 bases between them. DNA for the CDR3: TGTGCCAGCAGCTTGGGGGACTCCCCCTACGAGCAGTACTTC. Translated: CASSLGDSPYEQYF.

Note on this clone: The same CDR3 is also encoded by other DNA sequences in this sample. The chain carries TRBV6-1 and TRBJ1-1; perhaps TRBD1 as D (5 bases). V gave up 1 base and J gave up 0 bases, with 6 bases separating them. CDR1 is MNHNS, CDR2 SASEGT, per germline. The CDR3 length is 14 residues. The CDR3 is CASSEGTLNTEAFF. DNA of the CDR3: TGTGCCAGCAGTGAAGGGACACTGAACACTGAAGCTTTCTTT.

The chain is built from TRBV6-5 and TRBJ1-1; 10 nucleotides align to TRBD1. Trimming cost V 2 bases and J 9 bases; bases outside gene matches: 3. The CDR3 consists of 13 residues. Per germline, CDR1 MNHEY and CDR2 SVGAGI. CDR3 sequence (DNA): TGTGCCAGCAGTTACGTGGGACAGGGGCAAGCTTTCTTT. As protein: CASSYVGQGQAFF.

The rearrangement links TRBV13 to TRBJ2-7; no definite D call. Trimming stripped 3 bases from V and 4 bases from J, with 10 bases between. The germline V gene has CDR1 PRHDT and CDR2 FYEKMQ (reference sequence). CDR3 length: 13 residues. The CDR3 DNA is TGTGCCAGCAGCTTCAGACATATGTACGAGCAGTACTTC. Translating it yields CASSFRHMYEQYF.